This TCR beta chain was obtained from a study of shared clonotypes between healthy human individuals. Germline-derived CDR1 and CDR2 are SGHRS and YFSETQ. V dropped 1 base and J dropped 1 base, with 12 bases sitting between them. CDR3 length: 17 amino acids. Assay used: immunoSEQ multiplex PCR; TCRdb lists only in-frame clones, some missing. The table lists approximately 2,300,000 clones, 80% to 95% of them singletons. This clone appeared once. The chain couples TRBV5-1 to TRBJ2-6, with D perhaps matching TRBD1 (6 bases). Sequencing used naive CD4+ T cells from PBMCs. Subset defined: CD45RA+ positively selected. The TCR sequence derives from a man aged 18 to 30 in good health. Some clones in this sample may be carry-over from other donors' samples. The CDR3 reads CASSLYAGASGANVLTF. The CDR3 nucleotides are TGCGCCAGCAGCTTGTACGCAGGGGCATCTGGGGCCAACGTCCTGACTTTC.